The present TCR beta chain was sequenced within a study of T cell repertoires in cytomegalovirus infection. Study-level information: It was recently identified HLA-C-restricted and well-studied HLA-B-restricted CMV epitopes that the study used. Shared public TCR beta signatures pointed to both CMV infection and a matching HLA type.

Germline assignment: CDR1 MNHNY and CDR2 SVGAGI (reference sequence). The CDR3 is made up of 16 amino acids. V shed 6 bases, J shed 6 bases, and the junction held 13 bases outside the gene matches. In regard to this clonotype: Its matching antigen is unknown. A much larger clone differs from this one at a single base, so this may be a read error.

Study-level results: Predominance within the ex vivo response was attributable to HLA-C-restricted CMV-specific TCR beta clonotypes. CMV carriers having the relevant HLA were flagged by cumulative public TCR beta family frequency.

TCRdb reanalysed the reads using MiXCR and keeps one entry per CDR3 protein. This table holds approximately 990,000 distinct CDR3 sequences, about a third found once. The receptor's source is a human donor in good health (CMV status not recorded). Some clones in this sample may be carry-over from other donors' samples. V gene TRBV6-6 combines with J gene TRBJ1-4; 7 bases fit TRBD1. The input for sequencing was cultured CD8+ T cells from PBMCs, taken from culture after CMV antigen stimulation. The DNA of the CDR3 is TGTGCCAGCAGCCCCCAGGGGGGGGGAACAGATGAAAAACTGTTTTTT. Its protein is CASSPQGGGTDEKLFF.